This is a list of T cell receptor beta chains from one sample in a study of T-cell reconstitution after alpha-beta-depleted transplantation in children. TCRdb processed the PCR reads anew with MiXCR; each CDR3 protein has one entry. Among some 550,000 distinct CDR3 sequences listed, about a sixth were seen once. This material consisted of PBMCs from the stem cell graft donor, taken from the stem cell graft. These receptors all come from a human donor who donated a stem cell graft to a child with acute lymphoblastic leukemia. Each CDR3 is given with its conserved first and last residue. Each record gives: J gene, D gene, V gene, clone size, CDR3 DNA, CDR3 protein. The D gene is left open where the match is weak. Some rows have no size entry. The others give once, few or many, or a class for an expanded clone.

J gene: TRBJ2-7; D gene: .; V gene: TRBV12-3/TRBV12-4; clone size: .; CDR3 DNA: TGTGCCAGCAGTTACTACCATACACGACGCGTCACGTACGAGCAGTACTTC; CDR3 protein: CASSYYHTRRVTYEQYF
J gene: TRBJ1-4; D gene: .; V gene: TRBV7-2; clone size: few; CDR3 DNA: TGTGCCAGCAGCTCCCAGCCCGGACAGCCAAATGAAAAACTGTTTTTT; CDR3 protein: CASSSQPGQPNEKLFF
J gene: TRBJ2-1; D gene: TRBD1; V gene: TRBV5-1; clone size: few; CDR3 DNA: TGCGCCAGCAGCCGCAGGGGGCGATTGCCTGAGCAGTTCTTC; CDR3 protein: CASSRRGRLPEQFF
J gene: TRBJ1-1; D gene: .; V gene: TRBV3-1; clone size: few; CDR3 DNA: TGTGCCAGCAGACCCCGGGACTCCAACACTGAAGCTTTCTTT; CDR3 protein: CASRPRDSNTEAFF
J gene: TRBJ2-7; D gene: TRBD1; V gene: TRBV20-1; clone size: .; CDR3 DNA: TGCAGTGCTCGGGACAGGGGGAACGAGCAGTACTTC; CDR3 protein: CSARDRGNEQYF
J gene: TRBJ2-2; D gene: TRBD1; V gene: TRBV5-1; clone size: .; CDR3 DNA: TGCGCCAGCAGCCGGACAGGGGGCCGACCCGGGGAGCTGTTTTTT; CDR3 protein: CASSRTGGRPGELFF
J gene: TRBJ1-1; D gene: .; V gene: TRBV20-1; clone size: few; CDR3 DNA: TGCAGTGCTAGTAATCCGGGAAACACTGAAGCTTTCTTT; CDR3 protein: CSASNPGNTEAFF
J gene: TRBJ2-1; D gene: .; V gene: TRBV12-3/TRBV12-4; clone size: .; CDR3 DNA: TGTGCCAGCAGCCCCCTTGGGGTTGGTAAGCAGTTCTTC; CDR3 protein: CASSPLGVGKQFF
J gene: TRBJ2-5; D gene: TRBD2; V gene: TRBV14; clone size: few; CDR3 DNA: TGTGCCAGCAGCCAAGAGGCGCTAGCGGGAGGGCCCGGGACCCAGTACTTC; CDR3 protein: CASSQEALAGGPGTQYF
J gene: TRBJ1-2; D gene: TRBD1; V gene: TRBV29-1; clone size: .; CDR3 DNA: TGCAGCGTCGAAATCACAGGGGGTTGGGGCTACACCTTC; CDR3 protein: CSVEITGGWGYTF
J gene: TRBJ2-5; D gene: .; V gene: TRBV2; clone size: once; CDR3 DNA: TGTGCCATCCAGGTACACCACCAAGAGACCCAGTACTTC; CDR3 protein: CAIQVHHQETQYF
J gene: TRBJ2-1; D gene: .; V gene: TRBV10-3; clone size: .; CDR3 DNA: TGTGCCATCAGTGACGACTATAACTCCTACAATGAGCAGTTCTTC; CDR3 protein: CAISDDYNSYNEQFF
J gene: TRBJ2-1; D gene: .; V gene: TRBV6-6; clone size: few; CDR3 DNA: TGTGCCAGCAGTTACTGGGATGAGCAGTTCTTC; CDR3 protein: CASSYWDEQFF
J gene: TRBJ2-5; D gene: .; V gene: TRBV6-5; clone size: few; CDR3 DNA: TGTGCCAGCAGTTACACGGGGGCGCGAGAGACCCAGTACTTC; CDR3 protein: CASSYTGARETQYF
J gene: TRBJ2-7; D gene: .; V gene: TRBV7-8; clone size: .; CDR3 DNA: TGTGCCAGCAGCTTAGTGTACTCCGAGTACGAGCAGTACTTC; CDR3 protein: CASSLVYSEYEQYF
J gene: TRBJ2-7; D gene: .; V gene: TRBV5-1; clone size: few; CDR3 DNA: TGCGCCAGCAGCTTGGGTTTAGGGGACTACGAGCAGTACTTC; CDR3 protein: CASSLGLGDYEQYF